This entry is about one T cell receptor beta chain. Original handling: Amplification of reference gene primers provided the estimated nucleated cell counts. Profiling relied on immunoSEQ multiplex PCR, and the TCRdb table lists in-frame clones only, not all of them. The DNA gave D and trimming, while V, J and clone size come from that table. The sample holds 400,000 to 550,000 clones, roughly 85% seen once. Germline lookup yields CDR1 SGHRS and CDR2 YFSETQ. The CDR3 is made up of 13 amino acids. J gave up 3 bases and V 3 bases, and 2 bases lay outside the gene matches. The data belong to a study of blood T cell repertoires in COVID-19. Study summary: Collection of acute and convalescent COVID-19 samples took place in the United States, Italy and Spain. From T cells, B-cell-depleted T cells, or PBMCs came the material, which was cDNA or gDNA.

Assignment of participants to cohorts was predicated upon participant-reported clinical history. Specimen: PBMCs or T cells enriched from blood (not recorded which). The chain has TRBV5-1 and TRBJ1-1, with 7 nucleotides matching TRBD1. The receptor was isolated from a woman younger than 35 with acute COVID-19. CDR3 sequence (DNA): TGCGCCAGCAGCTCAAGGGGGCACACTGAAGCTTTCTTT. This gives the protein CASSSRGHTEAFF.